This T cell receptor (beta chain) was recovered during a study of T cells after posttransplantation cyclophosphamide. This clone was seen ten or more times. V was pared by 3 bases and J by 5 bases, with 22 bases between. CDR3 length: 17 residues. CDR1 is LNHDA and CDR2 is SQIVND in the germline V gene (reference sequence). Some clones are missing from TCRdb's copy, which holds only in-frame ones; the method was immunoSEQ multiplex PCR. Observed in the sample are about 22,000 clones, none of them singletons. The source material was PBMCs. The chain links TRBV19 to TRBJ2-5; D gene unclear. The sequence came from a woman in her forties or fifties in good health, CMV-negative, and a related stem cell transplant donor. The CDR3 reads CASSIRIVASTSETQYF. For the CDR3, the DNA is TGTGCCAGTAGTATTAGGATCGTAGCTTCTACATCTGAGACCCAGTACTTC.